The 19 T cell receptor beta chains below were found in one sample sequenced in a study of PD-1 blockade in classical Hodgkin lymphoma. The repertoire was sequenced with immunoSEQ multiplex PCR; TCRdb's copy has only in-frame clones and lacks some. The table includes some 96,000 clones, roughly 76% detected once. Autologous stem cell transplantation was followed by relapse in every patient, and brentuximab vedotin exposure varied. The source was peripheral blood mononuclear cells (PBMCs), collected before the second cycle of nivolumab. The receptors originated from a human donor with classical Hodgkin lymphoma.

V is TRBV6-6 and J is TRBJ2-7; D gene ambiguous. Germline loops: CDR1 MNHNY, CDR2 SVGAGI (reference sequence). Deletions cut 2 bases from V and 1 base from J, with 6 bases between. The CDR3 consists of 13 residues. The CDR3 here is CASSYRRSYEQYF. The CDR3 region has the DNA TGTGCCAGCAGTTACCGTCGGTCCTACGAGCAGTACTTC.

On this clone itself: A junction boundary mismatches the germline segment, possibly from a read error. This chain links TRBV27 with TRBJ2-3; D is unclear. The CDR3 is made up of 12 amino acids. Germline lookup yields CDR1 MNHEY and CDR2 SMNVEV (reference sequence). The CDR3 protein is CASGFGWDTQYF. DNA of the CDR3: TGTGCCAGCGGTTTCGGGTGGGATACGCAGTATTTT.

This clone was observed once. V and J are TRBV9 and TRBJ2-1; 7 bases fit TRBD2. CDR1 is SGDLS and CDR2 is YYNGEE in the germline V gene. This CDR3 is built from 14 residues. Trimming at V came to 0 bases and at J to 9 bases, leaving 6 bases not matched to a gene. The CDR3 region is CASSVAGGAPEQFF. The CDR3 coding sequence is TGTGCCAGCAGCGTAGCGGGGGGAGCTCCTGAGCAGTTCTTC.

The chain is built from TRBV6-6 and TRBJ2-1; a weak D match, TRBD2 (5 bases). CDR3 size: 15 residues. The ends were cut back, 1 base at V and 7 bases at J, with 14 bases in the middle. From germline, CDR1 is MNHNY and CDR2 SVGAGI (reference sequence). Here the CDR3 reads CASSYFYRESNEQFF. For the CDR3, the DNA is TGTGCCAGCAGTTACTTCTATAGGGAGTCAAATGAGCAGTTCTTC.

This sequence joins TRBV6-1 and TRBJ2-7, with 14 bases identical to TRBD2. Germline lookup yields CDR1 MNHNS and CDR2 SASEGT. The CDR3 runs to 19 residues. V lost 3 bases and J lost 3; bases outside the gene matches: 13. The CDR3 loop is CASSDRGGLAGARLYEQYF. Here the CDR3 DNA reads TGTGCCAGCAGTGACAGGGGGGGACTAGCGGGAGCTCGGCTCTACGAGCAGTACTTC.

This clone is categorized as medium-sized (0.01 to 0.1%). The CDR3 coding sequence is TGTGCCAGCAGCTCCAGAGATACGCAGTATTTT. It codes for CASSSRDTQYF. The genes are TRBV7-8 and TRBJ2-3; D unresolved. CDR1 is SGHVS, CDR2 FQNEAQ, per germline. The V end was cut by 4 bases, the J end by 5 bases, with 4 bases between. This CDR3 contains 11 residues.

The chain is built from TRBV5-1 and TRBJ2-5, with D perhaps given as TRBD1 or TRBD2 (5 bases each). Germline CDR1 and CDR2: SGHRS and YFSETQ. The ends were cut back, 0 bases at V and 5 bases at J, with 17 bases in the middle. This CDR3 is 16 amino acids long. The CDR3 DNA reads TGCGCCAGCAGCTTGGGGGGGATTGAGCTTGTGGAGACCCAGTACTTC. Amino acid sequence: CASSLGGIELVETQYF.

CDR3 sequence (DNA): TGTGCCAGCAGCTTAGCGTGGCAGGGGAACACTGAAGCTTTCTTT. Encoded protein: CASSLAWQGNTEAFF. The chain joins TRBV7-2 to TRBJ1-1; maybe TRBD1 (5 bases). Per the germline V gene, CDR1 is SGHTA and CDR2 is FQGNSA. V was pared by 0 bases and J by 1 base, with 9 bases between. The CDR3 has 15 residues.

In DNA, the CDR3 is TGTGCCAGCAACCCCCCCCGGGGGCAGCCTAAGAACACTGAAGCTTTCTTT. Its protein product is CASNPPRGQPKNTEAFF. The genes are TRBV7-3 and TRBJ1-1; a weak D match, TRBD1 (6 bases). Per germline, CDR1 SGHTA and CDR2 FQGTGA. The CDR3 is 17 residues long. V was shortened by 7 bases and J by 1 base, with 22 bases between the two germline ends.

This chain connects TRBV7-9 to TRBJ1-4; D is undetermined. Germline CDR1 and CDR2: SEHNR and FQNEAQ (reference sequence). The CDR3 totals 14 residues. V was cut by 2 bases and J by 6 bases, with 10 bases left in between. CDR3 amino acids: CASSLSRNHEKLFF. CDR3 DNA sequence: TGTGCCAGCAGCTTAAGCAGGAACCATGAAAAACTGTTTTTT.

This clone was observed a few times. This chain uses TRBV10-3 with TRBJ2-7; a possible D gene is TRBD1 (5 bases). Germline V lookup: CDR1 ENHRY, CDR2 SYGVKD. The CDR3 runs to 13 residues. V was cut by 4 bases and J by 6 bases, with 13 bases left in between. The CDR3: CAISGLQGGEQYF. In DNA, the CDR3 is TGTGCCATCAGTGGGCTGCAGGGCGGCGAGCAGTACTTC.

V and J are TRBV7-2 and TRBJ2-1; 8 bases map to TRBD2. Germline V gene sequence: CDR1 SGHTA, CDR2 FQGNSA. This CDR3 comprises 16 residues. V lost 6 bases, J lost 10 bases, and 17 bases stayed unmatched. The CDR3 region has the DNA TGTGCCAGCAGATATAGTGGGATAGCGGGAATCAGCGAGCAGTTCTTC. This gives the protein CASRYSGIAGISEQFF.

The genes are TRBV7-9 and TRBJ1-1; a possible D gene is TRBD1 (5 bases). V gave up 3 bases and J gave up 1 base, with 6 bases separating them. There are 13 residues in the CDR3. Germline loops: CDR1 SEHNR, CDR2 FQNEAQ (reference sequence). The CDR3 DNA reads TGTGCCAGCAGCTTCGGGGGGAACACTGAAGCTTTCTTT. Its protein product is CASSFGGNTEAFF.

The chain couples TRBV29-1 to TRBJ2-7; D call uncertain. Trimming pared 4 bases from V and 0 bases from J, leaving 4 bases between. Germline V gene lookup returns CDR1 SQVTM and CDR2 ANQGSEA. The CDR3 length is 11 residues. CDR3 amino acids: CSVGSSYEQYF. As DNA, the CDR3 is TGCAGCGTTGGCAGCTCCTACGAGCAGTACTTC.

This chain uses TRBV27 with TRBJ2-1; 10 positions agree with TRBD2. CDR3 size: 16 residues. CDR1 is MNHEY, CDR2 SMNVEV, per germline (reference sequence). V lost 6 bases and J lost 8; bases outside the gene matches: 13. CDR3 region: CASSFSAGGPGYEQFF. As DNA, the CDR3 is TGTGCCAGCAGCTTCTCAGCGGGAGGGCCTGGGTATGAGCAGTTCTTC.

The sample holds one count of this clone. The chain uses TRBV5-6 and TRBJ2-7; 8 bases match TRBD1. Germline loops: CDR1 SGHDT, CDR2 YYEEEE. V shed 0 bases, J shed 6 bases, and the junction held 2 bases outside the gene matches. The CDR3 runs to 13 residues. The CDR3 protein is CASSLGQGIEQYF. CDR3 in DNA: TGTGCCAGCAGCTTGGGACAGGGGATCGAGCAGTACTTC.

The rearrangement links TRBV9 to TRBJ1-1; TRBD1 might be the D (5 bases). Between the trimmed V and J ends, which lost 4 bases and 3 bases, there was a span of 16 bases. The CDR3 sequence is 15 residues long. Per the germline V gene, CDR1 is SGDLS and CDR2 is YYNGEE. This CDR3 reads CASSTVTPGHTEAFF. The CDR3, as DNA: TGTGCCAGCAGCACCGTTACGCCGGGGCACACTGAAGCTTTCTTT. The variable domain in full, with the rest retrieved from reference TRBV9 and TRBJ1-1, is DSGVTQTPKHLITATGQRVTLRCSPRSGDLSVYWYQQSLDQGLQFLIQYYNGEERAKGNILERFSAQQFPDLHSELNLSSLELGDSALYFCASSTVTPGHTEAFFGQGTRLTVV.

This clone appeared a single time. The gene calls are TRBV27 and TRBJ2-7, with D tentatively TRBD1 (10 bases). CDR1 MNHEY and CDR2 SMNVEV come from the germline V gene (reference sequence). The CDR3 totals 15 residues. V shed 6 bases and J shed 7 bases, with 22 bases lying between them. The CDR3 sequence: CASSAGGTGVREQYF. The CDR3 coding sequence is TGTGCCAGCAGCGCGGGGGGGACAGGGGTGAGGGAGCAGTACTTC.

J is TRBJ1-3 and V is TRBV2; weak D call: TRBD1 (5 bases). Germline V CDR1 and CDR2: SNHLY, FYNNEI. The CDR3 sequence is 17 residues long. Trimming removed 2 bases at V and 2 bases at J, with 16 bases between. CDR3 sequence: CASSERSGSGAGNTIYF. CDR3 bases: TGTGCCAGCAGTGAAAGGTCAGGGTCCGGGGCTGGAAACACCATATATTTT.